The rows below give T cell receptor beta chains drawn from one sample of a study of shared T cell receptors in the human thymus. Clones were read by immunoSEQ multiplex PCR, and TCRdb kept only the in-frame ones, dropping some. Of about 660,000 clones in the sample, approximately 88% were seen once. This sample also appeared in a second study, on human thymus T cells.

The material sequenced was thymocytes. Source of these receptors: a boy in the first two years of life with a congenital heart defect. Each CDR3 is given with its conserved first and last residue. A D gene is named only where the DNA matches it firmly. The size of a clone is reported for some rows only, either as once, few or many, or as a class for expanded clones.

>-|15|TRBJ2-3|TRBV5-1|-
TGCGCCAGCAGCTTGGCGACTAGGGCGGCAGATACGCAGTATTTT
CASSLATRAADTQYF
>-|15|TRBJ2-5|TRBV4-3|-
TGCGCCAGCAGCCAAGATCGGCAGGCCCAAGAGACCCAGTACTTC
CASSQDRQAQETQYF
>-|15|TRBJ2-5|TRBV11-2|TRBD2
TGTGCCAGCAGCGCAACTAGCGGGAGGCAAGAGACCCAGTACTTC
CASSATSGRQETQYF
>-|16|TRBJ1-5|TRBV11-2|-
TGTGCCAGCAGCTTAGATGCGGGGTTGAGTAATCAGCCCCAGCATTTT
CASSLDAGLSNQPQHF
>-|16|TRBJ2-7|TRBV10-2|-
TGCGCCAGCAGTGAAAGCTGTAGGACAGCCGAGGACGAGCAGTACTTC
CASSESCRTAEDEQYF
>-|19|TRBJ2-1|TRBV10-2|TRBD2
TGCGCCAGCAGTGAAGCGGGAGGGCCCCCTGGCCGAAACTACAATGAGCAGTTCTTC
CASSEAGGPPGRNYNEQFF
>-|15|TRBJ2-7|TRBV19|TRBD1
TGTGCCAGTAGTCCCCACTGGACAGGCAGCTACGAGCAGTACTTC
CASSPHWTGSYEQYF
>-|12|TRBJ2-5|TRBV5-6|-
TGTGCCAGCAGCAGGGGGGCGGGGGTCCAGTACTTC
CASSRGAGVQYF
>-|17|TRBJ1-2|TRBV7-3|TRBD1
TGTGCCAGCAGCTTAAGATCCGGGACAGGGACACTCTATGGCTACACCTTC
CASSLRSGTGTLYGYTF
>-|15|TRBJ2-7|TRBV27|TRBD2
TGTGCCAGCAGTCCTAGCGGAGGGTATTCCTACGAGCAGTACTTC
CASSPSGGYSYEQYF
>-|17|TRBJ1-4|TRBV27|-
TGTGCCAGCAGTCTCTATCCCCAACAGGGAAGGCGCGAAAAACTGTTTTTT
CASSLYPQQGRREKLFF
>-|16|TRBJ2-7|TRBV28|TRBD2
TGTGCCAGCAGTCGGACTAGCGGGAGGCTAGTGGGAGAGCAGTACTTC
CASSRTSGRLVGEQYF
>-|15|TRBJ2-1|TRBV11-2|TRBD2
TGTGCCAGCAGCTTAGATGGGACTAGCGGCAATGAGCAGTTCTTC
CASSLDGTSGNEQFF
>-|15|TRBJ1-4|TRBV28|-
TGTGCCAGCAGAGGAAGTAGGGGGTCGGATGAAAAACTGTTTTTT
CASRGSRGSDEKLFF
>-|16|TRBJ2-3|TRBV9|TRBD2
TGTGCCAGCAGCGCAGGGACTAGCGGGAGACCAGATACGCAGTATTTT
CASSAGTSGRPDTQYF
>-|19|TRBJ1-1|TRBV18|TRBD1
TGTGCCAGCTCACCACCCCCCAGGGGGGCGGGGGGGCCCAACACTGAAGCTTTCTTT
CASSPPPRGAGGPNTEAFF
>few|11|TRBJ2-1|TRBV20-1|TRBD2
TGCAGTGCTAGGGCTAGCGGGATCGGGTTCTTC
CSARASGIGFF
>-|18|TRBJ2-7|TRBV7-8|-
TGTGCCAGCAGCCTGCTACGGGGAACGAGAGGGATCACCTACGAGCAGTACTTC
CASSLLRGTRGITYEQYF
>-|19|TRBJ2-7|TRBV28|TRBD1
TGTGCCAGCAGTTTAGGGGACAGGGGGCTAAGTAGGATAACCTACGAGCAGTACTTC
CASSLGDRGLSRITYEQYF
>-|17|TRBJ2-6|TRBV27|-
TGTGCCAGCAGTTGGGGCCCTACAGAATCTGGGGCCAACGTCCTGACTTTC
CASSWGPTESGANVLTF